The present entry profiles one TCR beta chain with its context. This entry belongs to a study of blood T cell repertoires in COVID-19. Study-level background: Researchers got acute and convalescent COVID-19 samples from the United States, Italy and Spain. T cells, B-cell-depleted T cells, or PBMCs supplied cDNA or gDNA.

In the study's own analysis: Quantification of nucleated cells was approximated via reference gene primer amplification. The method was immunoSEQ multiplex PCR; TCRdb's version includes in-frame clones alone and lacks a portion of them. V, J and clone size were drawn from that table, and D and trimming were deduced from the DNA. The sample gives 220,000 or so clones, roughly 84% of which show up once; about 2.3% is in the top ten. The specimen sequenced was peripheral blood. This clonotype was obtained from a woman aged 55-70 years with acute or convalescent COVID-19.

CDR3 coding DNA: TGTGCCAGCAGTACGACAGGGGGCGCCTATGGCTACACCTTC. The encoded protein is CASSTTGGAYGYTF. The V and J genes are TRBV27 and TRBJ1-2; 10 bases match TRBD1. Trimming cost V 5 bases and J 4 bases; bases outside gene matches: 4. Germline CDR1 is MNHEY and CDR2 is SMNVEV (reference sequence). The CDR3 spans 14 residues.